The T cell receptor (beta chain) described here comes from a study of identical twins. Germline CDR1 and CDR2: KGHSH and LQKENI. The germline V and J ends were trimmed by 6 bases and 0 bases, with 12 bases remaining between them. CDR3 size: 14 residues. Study-wide findings and caveats: Sequences that were beta out-of-frame showed weaker excess twin sharing. Researchers caution that invariant MAIT and iNKT cells could partly confound zero-insertion analyses.

This clonotype was picked up a small number of times. Its antigen is undetermined. A universal primer site was added by template switching, and unique molecular identifiers were carried by the cDNA. TCRdb redid the calling of the 5' RACE reads with MiXCR, one entry per CDR3 protein. The sample consists of about 450,000 distinct CDR3 sequences, roughly 18% of them appearing once. Each donor was a healthy Caucasian. The source of this sequence is a man aged 45-65 years in good health. Material for sequencing was naive T cells sorted from blood. The chain has TRBV18 and TRBJ2-7, with a tentative D call TRBD1 (6 bases). CDR3 in DNA: TGTGCCAGCTCCCCGGACAGAAACTCCTACGAGCAGTACTTC. This gives the protein CASSPDRNSYEQYF.